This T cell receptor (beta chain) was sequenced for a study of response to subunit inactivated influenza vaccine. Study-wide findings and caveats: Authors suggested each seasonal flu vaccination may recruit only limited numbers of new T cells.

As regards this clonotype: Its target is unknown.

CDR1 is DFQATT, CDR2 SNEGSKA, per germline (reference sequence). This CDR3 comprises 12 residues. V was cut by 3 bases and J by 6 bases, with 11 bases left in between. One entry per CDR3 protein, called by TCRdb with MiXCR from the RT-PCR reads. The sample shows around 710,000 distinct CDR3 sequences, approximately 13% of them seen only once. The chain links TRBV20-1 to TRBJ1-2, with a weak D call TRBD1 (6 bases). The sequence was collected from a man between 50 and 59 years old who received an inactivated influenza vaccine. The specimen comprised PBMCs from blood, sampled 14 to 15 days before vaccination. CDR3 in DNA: TGCAGTGCTAGCACAGGGTCCGATGGCTACACCTTC. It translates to CSASTGSDGYTF.